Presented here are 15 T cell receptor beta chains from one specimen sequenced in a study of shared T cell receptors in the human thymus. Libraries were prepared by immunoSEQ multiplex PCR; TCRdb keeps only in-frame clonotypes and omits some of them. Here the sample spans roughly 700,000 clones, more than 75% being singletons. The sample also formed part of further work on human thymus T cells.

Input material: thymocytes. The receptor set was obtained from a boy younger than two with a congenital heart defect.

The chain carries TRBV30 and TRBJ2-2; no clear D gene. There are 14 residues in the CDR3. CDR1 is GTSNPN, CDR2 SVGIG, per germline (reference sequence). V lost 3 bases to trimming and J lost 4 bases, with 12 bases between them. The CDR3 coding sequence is TGTGCCTGGAGCCACTCAGGCGCCACCGGGGAGCTGTTTTTT. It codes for CAWSHSGATGELFF.

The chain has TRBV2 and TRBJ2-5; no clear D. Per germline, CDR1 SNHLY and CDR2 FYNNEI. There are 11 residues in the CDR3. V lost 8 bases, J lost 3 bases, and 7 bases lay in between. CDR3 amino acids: CASGQEETQYF. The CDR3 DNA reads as TGTGCCAGCGGGCAGGAAGAGACCCAGTACTTC.

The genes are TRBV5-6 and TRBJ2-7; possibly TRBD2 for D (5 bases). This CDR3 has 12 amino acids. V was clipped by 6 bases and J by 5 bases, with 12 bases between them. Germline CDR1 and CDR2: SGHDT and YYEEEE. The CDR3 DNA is TGTGCCAGCACTTCCCGGGATGACGAGCAGTACTTC. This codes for CASTSRDDEQYF. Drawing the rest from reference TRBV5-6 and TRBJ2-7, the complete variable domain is DAGVTQSPTHLIKTRGQQVTLRCSPKSGHDTVSWYQQALGQGPQFIFQYYEEEERQRGNFPDRFSGHQFPNYSSELNVNALLLGDSALYLCASTSRDDEQYFGPGTRLTVT.

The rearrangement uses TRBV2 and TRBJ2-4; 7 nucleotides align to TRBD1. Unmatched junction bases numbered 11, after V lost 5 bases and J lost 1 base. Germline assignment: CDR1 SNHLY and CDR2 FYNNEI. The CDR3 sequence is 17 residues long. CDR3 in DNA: TGTGCCAGCAGTCCTCACGACAGGGCGGCGGCCAAAAACATTCAGTACTTC. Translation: CASSPHDRAAAKNIQYF.

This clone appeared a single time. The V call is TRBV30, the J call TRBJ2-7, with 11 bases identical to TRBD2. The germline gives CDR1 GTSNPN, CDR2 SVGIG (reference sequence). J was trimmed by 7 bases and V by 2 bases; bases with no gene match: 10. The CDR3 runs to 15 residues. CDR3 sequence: CAWSPNTSGSIEQYF. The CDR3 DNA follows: TGTGCCTGGAGTCCCAATACTAGCGGGAGTATTGAGCAGTACTTC.

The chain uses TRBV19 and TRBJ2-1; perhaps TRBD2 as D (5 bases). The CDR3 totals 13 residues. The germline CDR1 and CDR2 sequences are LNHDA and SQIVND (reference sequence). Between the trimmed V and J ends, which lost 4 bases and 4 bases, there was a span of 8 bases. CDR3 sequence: CASSRTLYNEQFF. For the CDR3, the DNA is TGTGCCAGTAGTAGGACTCTGTACAATGAGCAGTTCTTC.

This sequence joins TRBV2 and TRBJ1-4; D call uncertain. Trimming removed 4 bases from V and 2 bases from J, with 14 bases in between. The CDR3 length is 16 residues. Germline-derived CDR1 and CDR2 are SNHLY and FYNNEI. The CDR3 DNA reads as TGTGCCAGCAGTGTTTTGGGTGTCGGGACTAATGAAAAACTGTTTTTT. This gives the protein CASSVLGVGTNEKLFF.

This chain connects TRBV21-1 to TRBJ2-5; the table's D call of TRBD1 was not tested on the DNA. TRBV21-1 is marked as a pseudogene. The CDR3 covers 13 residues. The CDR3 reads CASSIRGLETQYF. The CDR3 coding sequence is TGTGCCAGCAGCATTAGGGGGTTGGAGACCCAGTACTTC.

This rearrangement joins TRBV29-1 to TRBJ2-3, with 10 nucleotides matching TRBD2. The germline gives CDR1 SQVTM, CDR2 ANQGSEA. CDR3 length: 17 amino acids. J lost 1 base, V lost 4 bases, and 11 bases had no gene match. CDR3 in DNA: TGCAGCGTTGCGGACAAACAAGGGACTAGCGGCACAGATACGCAGTATTTT. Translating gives CSVADKQGTSGTDTQYF.

The CDR3 sequence is CAWSHGGEYEETQYF. The CDR3 coding sequence is TGTGCCTGGTCTCATGGGGGGGAGTACGAAGAGACCCAGTACTTC. The chain links TRBV30 to TRBJ2-5, with 7 nucleotides matching TRBD2. Looked up from germline, CDR1 is GTSNPN and CDR2 is SVGIG (reference sequence). This CDR3 has 15 residues. Trimming cost V 5 bases and J 3 bases; bases outside gene matches: 12.

CDR3 amino acids: CASNGSDYEQYF. The CDR3 nucleotides read TGTGCCAGCAACGGGAGTGATTACGAGCAGTACTTC. The chain links TRBV6-6 to TRBJ2-7; D perhaps matches TRBD2 (6 bases). Germline V gene sequence: CDR1 MNHNY, CDR2 SVGAGI (reference sequence). V shed 7 bases and J shed 4 bases, with 11 bases lying between them. This CDR3 is 12 amino acids long.

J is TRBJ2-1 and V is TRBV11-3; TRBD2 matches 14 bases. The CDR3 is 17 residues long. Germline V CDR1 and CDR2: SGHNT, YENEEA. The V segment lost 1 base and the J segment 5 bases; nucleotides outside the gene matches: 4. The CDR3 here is CASSLGTSGRPDNEQFF. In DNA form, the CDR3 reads TGTGCCAGCAGCTTAGGGACTAGCGGGAGGCCCGACAATGAGCAGTTCTTC.

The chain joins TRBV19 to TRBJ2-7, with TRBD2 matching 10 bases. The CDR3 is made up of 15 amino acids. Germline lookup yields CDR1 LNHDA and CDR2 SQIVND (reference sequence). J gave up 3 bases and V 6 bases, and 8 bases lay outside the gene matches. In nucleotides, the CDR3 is TGTGCCAGTAGCACAGCGGGAGGGCGGGTCTACGAGCAGTACTTC. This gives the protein CASSTAGGRVYEQYF.

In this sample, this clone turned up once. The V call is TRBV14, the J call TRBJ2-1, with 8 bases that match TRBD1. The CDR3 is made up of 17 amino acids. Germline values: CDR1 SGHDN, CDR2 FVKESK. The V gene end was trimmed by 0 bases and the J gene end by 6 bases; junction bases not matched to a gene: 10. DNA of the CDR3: TGTGCCAGCAGCCAAGAAGGGAATCGACAGGGGTCCAATGAGCAGTTCTTC. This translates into CASSQEGNRQGSNEQFF.

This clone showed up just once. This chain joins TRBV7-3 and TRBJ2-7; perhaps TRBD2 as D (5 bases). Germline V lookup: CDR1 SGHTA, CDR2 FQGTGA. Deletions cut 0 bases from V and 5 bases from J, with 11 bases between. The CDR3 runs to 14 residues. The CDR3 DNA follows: TGTGCCAGCAGCTTAACCGCTAGCTGGAACGAGCAGTACTTC. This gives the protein CASSLTASWNEQYF.